This T cell receptor (beta chain) is drawn from a study of blood T cell repertoires in COVID-19. Study summary: The origin of the acute and convalescent COVID-19 samples was the United States, Italy and Spain. In each case, the material was cDNA or gDNA derived from T cells, B-cell-depleted T cells, or PBMCs.

This clone was detected only once. Authors' analysis steps: Researchers report that nucleated cell counts were estimated from reference gene primer amplification. Assay used: immunoSEQ multiplex PCR; TCRdb lists only in-frame clones, some missing. From that table come the V and J calls and clone size; the DNA was used to work out D and trimming. The repertoire holds more than 20,000 clones, with 90% as singletons. Unmatched junction bases numbered 1, after V lost 3 bases and J lost 5 bases. The CDR3 is 13 amino acids. CDR1 and CDR2 (germline): KGHDR, SFDVKD. This receptor was taken from a woman aged 55-75 years with active COVID-19. The V call is TRBV24-1, the J call TRBJ2-7, with 9 nucleotides matching TRBD1. Sequenced input: peripheral blood. The CDR3 region is CATSDGDRDEQYF. In DNA, the CDR3 is TGTGCCACCAGTGATGGGGACAGGGACGAGCAGTACTTC.